Listed below are T cell receptor beta chains from one sample, sequenced in a study of siplizumab effects on memory and regulatory T cells. Assay used: immunoSEQ multiplex PCR; TCRdb lists only in-frame clones, some missing. Among around 95,000 clones listed, about 94% were seen once. What was sequenced was non-Treg CD4+ T cells sorted from blood. The receptors were gathered from a human donor in good health. Both conserved end residues are part of each CDR3. The order of the fields is clone size, V gene, D gene, J gene, CDR3 protein, CDR3 DNA. D genes are given only for firm matches. Size values are once, few and many counts, or a class for expanded clones, and some rows have none.

once	TRBV18	TRBD1	TRBJ2-7	CASSKSGTETYEQYF	TGTGCCAGCTCCAAATCCGGGACAGAGACCTACGAGCAGTACTTC
-	TRBV5-4	-	TRBJ2-2	CASSRGVNTGELFF	TGTGCCAGCAGTCGTGGAGTGAACACCGGGGAGCTGTTTTTT
once	TRBV19	-	TRBJ1-5	CASSMDSSGLLWRPQHF	TGTGCCAGTAGTATGGACAGCTCGGGCCTTCTATGGAGGCCCCAGCATTTT
-	TRBV19	TRBD1	TRBJ2-2	CASRTDRDTGELFF	TGTGCCAGTAGGACGGACAGGGACACCGGGGAGCTGTTTTTT
-	TRBV18	TRBD1	TRBJ1-1	CASSFNRGLNTEAFF	TGTGCCAGCTCATTCAACAGGGGGCTTAACACTGAAGCTTTCTTT
once	TRBV7-7	TRBD2	TRBJ2-3	CASSPTSGSTDTQYF	TGTGCTAGCAGCCCGACTAGCGGGAGCACAGATACGCAGTATTTT
once	TRBV7-9	-	TRBJ1-2	CASSLAVGNYGYTF	TGTGCCAGCAGCTTAGCGGTCGGAAACTATGGCTACACCTTC
-	TRBV11-2	-	TRBJ2-7	CASSLVRTTLSYEQYF	TGTGCCAGCAGCTTAGTTCGGACTACCCTCTCCTACGAGCAGTACTTC
once	TRBV18	-	TRBJ2-5	CASSLQETQYF	TGTGCCAGCTCACTCCAAGAGACCCAGTACTTC
-	TRBV7-9	-	TRBJ2-7	CASSPFPRGEQYF	TGTGCCAGCAGCCCCTTTCCGCGTGGCGAGCAGTACTTC
-	TRBV30	-	TRBJ2-7	CAWSSAGTPYRYF	TGTGCCTGGAGTTCAGCAGGGACTCCATACAGGTACTTC
-	TRBV20-1	-	TRBJ2-1	CSAPEYNEQFF	TGCAGTGCCCCAGAGTACAATGAGCAGTTCTTC
-	TRBV7-9	TRBD2	TRBJ2-1	CASSPAGVEQFF	TGTGCCAGCAGTCCAGCGGGAGTAGAGCAGTTCTTC
-	TRBV19	-	TRBJ1-1	CASSGQDSGKTEAFF	TGTGCCAGTAGTGGGCAAGACAGCGGAAAGACTGAAGCTTTCTTT
-	TRBV6-6	-	TRBJ1-2	CASSYSLGDNYGYTF	TGTGCCAGCAGTTACTCACTCGGAGATAACTATGGCTACACCTTC
-	TRBV28	-	TRBJ2-5	CASSFGGTLAGETQYF	TGTGCCAGCAGTTTCGGTGGGACCCTTGCCGGGGAGACCCAGTACTTC
-	TRBV5-1	TRBD2	TRBJ2-1	CASRNSGLAGFDEQFF	TGCGCCAGCAGAAACTCGGGACTAGCGGGTTTCGATGAGCAGTTCTTC
-	TRBV6-6	TRBD1	TRBJ2-7	CASRPGQAAYEQYF	TGTGCCAGCAGACCGGGACAGGCCGCCTACGAGCAGTACTTC
-	TRBV7-2	-	TRBJ2-7	CASIGERGRGLEQYF	TGTGCCAGCATCGGGGAACGAGGCAGGGGCCTCGAGCAGTACTTC
-	TRBV11-2	-	TRBJ2-1	CASSDGITYNEQFF	TGTGCCAGCAGCGACGGGATTACCTACAATGAGCAGTTCTTC
-	TRBV6-1	-	TRBJ1-1	CASSEGTAHSTEAFF	TGTGCCAGCAGTGAAGGGACAGCGCATAGCACTGAAGCTTTCTTT
-	TRBV25-1	-	TRBJ2-7	CAITPGYEQYF	TGTGCCATCACCCCCGGGTACGAGCAGTACTTC
-	TRBV28	-	TRBJ1-1	CASSFSGTEAFF	TGTGCCAGCAGTTTCAGCGGCACTGAAGCTTTCTTT
-	TRBV6-1	TRBD2	TRBJ2-1	CASSDPGLAGGYNEQFF	TGTGCCAGCAGTGACCCGGGACTAGCGGGAGGGTACAATGAGCAGTTCTTC
once	TRBV19	TRBD1	TRBJ1-2	CASSATGANYGYTF	TGTGCCAGTAGTGCTACAGGGGCTAACTATGGCTACACCTTC
-	TRBV6-1	-	TRBJ1-5	CASSAVRNNQPQHF	TGTGCCAGCAGTGCGGTCAGAAACAATCAGCCCCAGCATTTT
-	TRBV2	-	TRBJ2-2	CASSERLAGGELFF	TGTGCCAGCAGTGAACGGCTAGCTGGGGGGGAGCTGTTTTTT